The next 15 T cell receptor beta chains were all read from a single sample in a study of shared clonotypes between healthy human individuals. Terminally differentiated effector memory CD45RA+ cells were left out of the naive CD8 fraction, which was CD45RO-negative and positively selected for CCR7. TCRdb's copy holds only in-frame clones and misses some; the assay was immunoSEQ multiplex PCR. The sample records around 2,000,000 clones, 85% to 95% being singletons. The source material was naive CD8+ T cells from PBMCs. These receptors originate from a man aged 18 to 30 in good health. Some clones in this sample may be carry-over from other donors' samples.

The J gene is TRBJ2-2, the V gene TRBV6-6; D gene ambiguous. The CDR3 extends over 14 amino acids. Germline values: CDR1 MNHNY, CDR2 SVGAGI (reference sequence). Deletions cut 0 bases from V and 7 bases from J, with 9 bases between. As DNA, the CDR3 is TGTGCCAGCAGTTACTCGGAAGGGAACGGGGAGCTGTTTTTT. Encoded protein: CASSYSEGNGELFF.

The genes are TRBV11-2 and TRBJ2-2; D ambiguous. V was shortened by 5 bases and J by 5 bases, with 6 bases between the two germline ends. Per germline, CDR1 SGHAT and CDR2 FQNNGV. This CDR3 is built from 12 residues. CDR3 residues: CASSTRTGELFF. CDR3 DNA sequence: TGTGCCAGCAGCACTCGGACCGGGGAGCTGTTTTTT.

V usage is TRBV5-4 and J usage is TRBJ2-1, with 8 bases fitting TRBD2. The CDR3 sequence is 15 residues long. Germline V gene sequence: CDR1 SGHNT, CDR2 YYREEE (reference sequence). V trimming: 1 base; J trimming: 5 bases; junction bases outside the gene matches: 5. CDR3 sequence (DNA): TGTGCCAGCAGCTTGAAGCGGGAGACCCACAATGAGCAGTTCTTC. Translation: CASSLKRETHNEQFF.

This chain's CDR3 is CAWTGGFHEGATNEKLFF. CDR3 bases: TGTGCCTGGACGGGGGGGTTCCACGAAGGGGCAACTAATGAAAAACTGTTTTTT. V gene TRBV30 combines with J gene TRBJ1-4; weak D call: TRBD1 (5 bases). The CDR3 is made up of 18 amino acids. Trimming removed 4 bases at V and 0 bases at J, with 21 bases between. Germline values: CDR1 GTSNPN, CDR2 SVGIG (reference sequence).

The chain joins TRBV28 to TRBJ2-3, with 8 bases identical to TRBD1. The J segment lost 5 bases and the V segment lost 3 bases, leaving 7 bases of the junction unmatched. The CDR3 contains 15 residues. The germline gives CDR1 MDHEN, CDR2 SYDVKM. CDR3 residues: CASSFEPGGGDTQYF. CDR3 in DNA: TGTGCCAGCAGTTTTGAGCCAGGGGGCGGAGATACGCAGTATTTT.

The V gene is TRBV27, the J gene TRBJ1-5, with D unresolved. The CDR3 contains 13 residues. CDR1 is MNHEY and CDR2 is SMNVEV in the germline V gene (reference sequence). Trimming took off 2 bases at V and 7 bases at J, with 9 bases between the two ends. This CDR3 reads CASSLEGDQPQHF. The CDR3 DNA reads TGTGCCAGCAGTTTAGAAGGCGACCAGCCCCAGCATTTT.

This rearrangement joins TRBV11-2 to TRBJ2-5; 11 bases align to TRBD1. The germline V gene encodes CDR1 SGHAT and CDR2 FQNNGV. J gave up 4 bases and V 6 bases, and 13 bases lay outside the gene matches. The CDR3 runs to 17 residues. The CDR3 sequence is CASRGRSSGQGAETQYF. The CDR3 coding sequence is TGTGCCAGCAGGGGTCGCAGTTCAGGACAGGGGGCAGAGACCCAGTACTTC.

V is TRBV5-1 and J is TRBJ2-7; weak D call: TRBD1 (6 bases). The length of the CDR3 is 15 residues. Looked up from germline, CDR1 is SGHRS and CDR2 is YFSETQ. V lost 4 bases, J lost 5 bases, and 19 bases lay in between. The CDR3 DNA follows: TGCGCCAGCAGCCTATCAGGGGAATCTGGGAACGAGCAGTACTTC. This codes for CASSLSGESGNEQYF.

V gene TRBV29-1 combines with J gene TRBJ2-7, with D perhaps being TRBD1 or TRBD2 (5 bases each). The germline CDR1 and CDR2 sequences are SQVTM and ANQGSEA. V was pared by 3 bases and J by 5 bases, with 14 bases between. CDR3 length: 13 residues. The CDR3 DNA reads as TGCAGCGTTGACTTGGGGGTTGGGAACGAGCAGTACTTC. Translating it yields CSVDLGVGNEQYF.

The genes are TRBV19 and TRBJ1-5; a weak D match, TRBD1 (6 bases). The CDR3 is made up of 13 amino acids. Trimming took 5 bases from V and 10 from J, leaving 15 bases between them. Germline CDR1 is LNHDA and CDR2 is SQIVND (reference sequence). Written as DNA, the CDR3 is TGTGCCAGTAGTTCAGAATTACAGGGACCCCAGCATTTT. Protein: CASSSELQGPQHF. Looking up the rest from reference TRBV19 and TRBJ1-5 gives the full variable domain: DGGITQSPKYLFRKEGQNVTLSCEQNLNHDAMYWYRQDPGQGLRLIYYSQIVNDFQKGDIAEGYSVSREKKESFPLTVTSAQKNPTAFYLCASSSELQGPQHFGDGTRLSIL.

The chain combines TRBV6-5 with TRBJ1-1; TRBD1 agrees at 9 bases. The CDR3 runs 14 residues. V trimming: 4 bases; J trimming: 4 bases; junction bases outside the gene matches: 4. Germline CDR1 and CDR2: MNHEY and SVGAGI. CDR3 amino acids: CASSLTGGVTEAFF. In nucleotides, the CDR3 is TGTGCCAGCAGTTTGACAGGGGGTGTCACTGAAGCTTTCTTT.

This chain uses TRBV15 with TRBJ1-1, with TRBD1 as a possible D gene (5 bases). Germline-derived CDR1 and CDR2 are LNHNV and YYDKDF (reference sequence). Trimming took off 5 bases at V and 4 bases at J, with 14 bases between the two ends. The CDR3 totals 14 residues. CDR3 region: CATSPPWGGTEAFF. In DNA form, the CDR3 reads TGTGCCACCAGCCCACCCTGGGGGGGCACTGAAGCTTTCTTT.

The gene calls are TRBV6-6 and TRBJ2-7; 9 bases align to TRBD1. Looked up from germline, CDR1 is MNHNY and CDR2 is SVGAGI (reference sequence). This CDR3 is built from 15 residues. J was trimmed by 1 base and V by 6 bases; bases with no gene match: 7. CDR3 sequence: CASRSPGQGSYEQYF. As DNA, the CDR3 is TGTGCCAGCAGGAGCCCGGGACAGGGTTCCTACGAGCAGTACTTC.

The chain joins TRBV27 to TRBJ2-3; 12 nucleotides match TRBD2. Germline CDR1 reads MNHEY; CDR2 reads SMNVEV (reference sequence). This CDR3 is built from 16 residues. With 5 bases clipped from V and 1 base from J, the junction kept 4 bases outside the gene matches. CDR3 sequence: CASSRGTSGRTDTQYF. CDR3 nucleotides: TGTGCCAGCAGTCGGGGGACTAGCGGGCGCACAGATACGCAGTATTTT.

The chain couples TRBV2 to TRBJ2-7, with 10 bases lining up with TRBD2. Germline V gene data show CDR1 as SNHLY and CDR2 as FYNNEI. V lost 3 bases and J lost 4; bases outside the gene matches: 9. The CDR3 covers 16 residues. CDR3 nucleotide sequence: TGTGCCAGCAGTGATGTAGCGGGGGGCCTCGGGTACGAGCAGTACTTC. This gives the protein CASSDVAGGLGYEQYF.